One and the same sample provided the 27 T cell receptor beta chains below, sequenced in a study of T cells in Graves' hyperthyroidism and ophthalmopathy. Amplification yielded TCR beta CDR3 regions, with RNA transcripts as the source. HTBI primers drove first-round RT-PCR of the TCR CDR3. TCRdb re-called the multiplex PCR reads through MiXCR, storing one row per CDR3 protein. This sample has around 240,000 distinct CDR3 sequences, with approximately 15% found just once. The material sequenced was blood. These receptors came from a woman in her forties with Graves' hyperthyroidism that later progressed to Graves' ophthalmopathy.

The sample holds many counts of this clonotype. The chain combines TRBV13 with TRBJ2-7; 7 nucleotides align to TRBD1. Germline V CDR1 and CDR2: PRHDT, FYEKMQ (reference sequence). The CDR3 covers 15 residues. Trimming took 2 bases from V and 5 from J; bases not matched to a gene: 9. CDR3 sequence: CASSLNIGGPHEQYF. The DNA for the CDR3 is TGTGCCAGCAGCTTAAACATAGGGGGCCCCCACGAGCAGTACTTC.

This clonotype was counted only a few times. This chain connects TRBV7-3 to TRBJ2-1, with 12 bases aligning to TRBD2. Germline values: CDR1 SGHTA, CDR2 FQGTGA. Losses at the gene ends were 5 bases for V and 0 bases for J; bases not matched to a gene: 8. There are 18 residues in the CDR3. DNA of the CDR3: TGTGCCAGCAGCCGAGTAGTACTAGCGGGAGGCTCCTACAATGAGCAGTTCTTC. Protein sequence: CASSRVVLAGGSYNEQFF.

V is TRBV6-1 and J is TRBJ1-3; D is perhaps TRBD1 (5 bases). Looked up from germline, CDR1 is MNHNS and CDR2 is SASEGT. Deletions cut 4 bases from V and 2 bases from J, with 9 bases between. This CDR3 region has 14 residues. CDR3 region: CASSAGGTGNTIYF. As DNA, the CDR3 is TGTGCCAGCAGTGCCGGGGGTACTGGAAACACCATATATTTT.

This clonotype was recorded at least ten times. This sequence joins TRBV11-2 and TRBJ2-1, with TRBD2 matching 9 bases. Germline V gene sequence: CDR1 SGHAT, CDR2 FQNNGV. The length of the CDR3 is 19 residues. J lost 4 bases, V lost 2 bases, and 15 bases had no gene match. This CDR3 is CASSLFRVAGERHYNEQFF. CDR3 DNA sequence: TGTGCCAGCAGCTTATTTCGAGTAGCGGGAGAGAGGCATTACAATGAGCAGTTCTTC.

This clonotype was detected many times. The chain is built from TRBV5-1 and TRBJ2-5; tentative D call: TRBD2 (5 bases). V lost 5 bases and J 4 bases, leaving 12 bases between the germline ends. CDR3 length: 13 residues. The germline V gene has CDR1 SGHRS and CDR2 YFSETQ. The CDR3: CASSLRGLETQYF. CDR3 sequence (DNA): TGCGCCAGCAGTCTTCGAGGGTTAGAGACCCAGTACTTC.

This clonotype was seen repeatedly, ten times or more. The rearrangement links TRBV27 to TRBJ2-7; D unclear. Germline values: CDR1 MNHEY, CDR2 SMNVEV (reference sequence). Trimming took off 0 bases at V and 3 bases at J, with 6 bases between the two ends. The CDR3 is 13 amino acids. The chain's CDR3 is CASSLSDHYEQYF. The CDR3 nucleotides are TGTGCCAGCAGTTTATCCGACCACTACGAGCAGTACTTC.

This clonotype was detected many times. The chain joins TRBV2 to TRBJ1-6; the D is unclear. Trimming removed 0 bases from V and 10 bases from J, with 16 bases in between. The CDR3 is made up of 16 amino acids. Germline CDR1 reads SNHLY; CDR2 reads FYNNEI. This CDR3 reads CASSEALGIEESPLHF. The CDR3 coding sequence is TGTGCCAGCAGTGAAGCGCTGGGGATCGAGGAGTCACCCCTCCACTTT.

In this sample, this clonotype turned up many times. The chain has TRBV10-3 and TRBJ2-7, with TRBD1 identical over 10 bases. V lost 3 bases, J lost 4 bases, and 3 bases stayed unmatched. Germline CDR1 and CDR2: ENHRY and SYGVKD. This CDR3 region has 14 residues. The CDR3 spells CAISESGQGYEQYF. The DNA of the CDR3 is TGTGCCATCAGTGAATCGGGACAGGGGTACGAGCAGTACTTC.

This clonotype was picked up many times. The CDR3 region has the DNA TGTGCCAGCAGTCCCGGGACTAGCGGGAGAGGGTCCTACAATGAGCAGTTCTTC. As protein: CASSPGTSGRGSYNEQFF. The genes are TRBV6-1 and TRBJ2-1, with TRBD2 matching 14 bases. CDR3 length equals 18 residues. The V and J ends lost 5 bases and 1 base, in that order; junction bases with no gene match: 7. Germline V lookup: CDR1 MNHNS, CDR2 SASEGT.

There are many counts of this clonotype. The V gene is TRBV27, the J gene TRBJ2-5; TRBD2 might be the D (5 bases). Germline V lookup: CDR1 MNHEY, CDR2 SMNVEV (reference sequence). V was clipped by 5 bases and J by 5 bases, with 12 bases between them. The CDR3 consists of 13 residues. CDR3 DNA: TGTGCCAGCAGTGTGGGCCGCGGGGAGACCCAGTACTTC. This codes for CASSVGRGETQYF.

The sample holds many counts of this clonotype. The CDR3 here is CASSMYGTSYNEQFF. The CDR3 DNA reads TGTGCCAGTAGTATGTACGGAACCTCCTACAATGAGCAGTTCTTC. This chain links TRBV19 with TRBJ2-1, with D uncertain. The V gene lost 3 bases and the J gene lost 0 bases, with 9 bases spanning the gap. Germline CDR1 is LNHDA and CDR2 is SQIVND (reference sequence). The CDR3 contains 15 residues.

There are many counts of this clonotype. The chain joins TRBV18 to TRBJ2-7, with 10 nucleotides matching TRBD2. The V segment lost 5 bases and the J segment 4 bases; nucleotides outside the gene matches: 11. The CDR3 length is 16 residues. The germline CDR1 and CDR2 sequences are KGHSH and LQKENI. In DNA form, the CDR3 reads TGTGCCAGCTCAATAGCGGAGGGACTAGCGCCTTACGAGCAGTACTTC. Translated, it gives CASSIAEGLAPYEQYF.

This CDR3 reads CASSPGDRVPYEQYF. Written as DNA, the CDR3 is TGTGCCAGCAGCCCCGGGGACAGGGTCCCCTACGAGCAGTACTTC. The V call is TRBV7-6, the J call TRBJ2-7; 9 nucleotides agree with TRBD1. J was trimmed by 2 bases and V by 5 bases; bases with no gene match: 7. The germline CDR1 and CDR2 sequences are SGHVS and FNYEAQ. The CDR3 is 15 residues long.

The chain joins TRBV4-2 to TRBJ2-1; 7 bases line up with TRBD2. V trimming: 8 bases; J trimming: 6 bases; junction bases outside the gene matches: 10. Germline V lookup: CDR1 LGHNA, CDR2 YNFKEQ. The CDR3 consists of 14 residues. The CDR3, as DNA: TGTGCCAGCCTAGGGGAGGGCCATTCCAATGAGCAGTTCTTC. This encodes CASLGEGHSNEQFF.

This clonotype has a handful of counts. V is TRBV7-9 and J is TRBJ2-7; 10 positions agree with TRBD2. The CDR3 has 14 residues. Germline V CDR1 and CDR2: SEHNR, FQNEAQ (reference sequence). The V and J ends lost 2 bases and 5 bases, in that order; junction bases with no gene match: 3. The CDR3 here is CASSLTSGTNEQYF. The CDR3 bases are TGTGCCAGCAGCTTAACTAGCGGGACGAACGAGCAGTACTTC.

This clonotype was counted many times. This chain uses TRBV27 with TRBJ2-7; D not certain. This CDR3 comprises 11 residues. The ends were cut back, 3 bases at V and 5 bases at J, with 5 bases in the middle. Germline V gene sequence: CDR1 MNHEY, CDR2 SMNVEV (reference sequence). CDR3 bases: TGTGCCAGCAGTTTGGGGAACGAGCAGTACTTC. This sequence encodes CASSLGNEQYF.

Ten or more counts support this clonotype. The chain carries TRBV12-5 and TRBJ1-1; D call uncertain. Per germline, CDR1 LGHNT and CDR2 FRNRAP. The length of the CDR3 is 12 residues. V lost 1 base and J lost 1, with 1 base in between. Written as DNA, the CDR3 is TGTGCTAGTGGTTTGGGGAACACTGAAGCTTTCTTT. Its translation is CASGLGNTEAFF.

The CDR3 DNA reads as TGTGCCAGCAGACCCTTTCGAGGTGGTGAAGCTTTCTTT. Translated, it gives CASRPFRGGEAFF. The J gene is TRBJ1-1, the V gene TRBV12-3 or TRBV12-4; D is unresolved. The CDR3 consists of 13 residues. Trimming removed 6 bases from V and 7 bases from J, with 15 bases in between.

This clonotype has just a few counts. The chain couples TRBV5-8 to TRBJ2-1, with a possible D match to TRBD2 (6 bases). The CDR3 consists of 19 residues. Germline lookup yields CDR1 SGHTS and CDR2 YDEGEE. V shed 4 bases and J shed 5 bases, with 28 bases lying between them. The DNA of the CDR3 is TGTGCCAGCAGCAATATTCGACAGTTCCCTCTGGAGCGGGACAATGAGCAGTTCTTC. Its translation: CASSNIRQFPLERDNEQFF.

This clonotype was counted at least ten times. V gene TRBV7-2 combines with J gene TRBJ1-1; D is uncertain. V gave up 3 bases and J gave up 6 bases, with 14 bases separating them. This CDR3 contains 14 residues. The germline V gene has CDR1 SGHTA and CDR2 FQGNSA. CDR3 region: CASSFSSVLAEAFF. CDR3 coding DNA: TGTGCCAGCAGCTTTAGTTCGGTGTTGGCTGAAGCTTTCTTT. The complete variable domain, with remaining parts taken from reference TRBV7-2 and TRBJ1-1, reads GAGVSQSPSNKVTEKGKDVELRCDPISGHTALYWYRQSLGQGLEFLIYFQGNSAPDKSGLPSDRFSAERTGGSVSTLTIQRTQQEDSAVYLCASSFSSVLAEAFFGQGTRLTVV.

This chain connects TRBV30 to TRBJ2-5; 11 bases agree with TRBD2. This CDR3 spans 16 amino acids. J gave up 2 bases and V 3 bases, and 8 bases lay outside the gene matches. CDR1 is GTSNPN and CDR2 is SVGIG in the germline V gene (reference sequence). CDR3 sequence: CAWSLGLAAPQETQYF. For the CDR3, the DNA is TGTGCCTGGAGCCTGGGACTAGCGGCACCTCAAGAGACCCAGTACTTC.

This clonotype came up many times. Sequence at one end of the junction differs from germline and may be a read error. The CDR3 DNA sequence: TGCGCCAGCAGCCAAGATAGGTTAGAGGGGACTTATGCCTACACCTTC. Its protein product is CASSQDRLEGTYAYTF. The V and J genes are TRBV4-1 and TRBJ1-2, with a weak D call TRBD1 (5 bases). The V gene's germline CDR1 is MGHRA and CDR2 YSYEKL. The CDR3 loop spans 16 amino acids.

In its sample, this clonotype was seen many times. This chain joins TRBV11-2 and TRBJ2-1, with 11 bases that match TRBD2. The CDR3 totals 17 residues. Germline-derived CDR1 and CDR2 are SGHAT and FQNNGV. V shed 1 base, J shed 0 bases, and the junction held 2 bases outside the gene matches. CDR3 sequence: CASSLGGLAGSYNEQFF. CDR3 bases: TGTGCCAGCAGCTTAGGAGGACTAGCGGGCTCCTACAATGAGCAGTTCTTC.

In regard to this clonotype: The conserved phenylalanine or tryptophan normally closing the CDR3 is absent here, so this likely arose from a read error. The chain joins TRBV6-1 to TRBJ2-5; 7 positions match TRBD1. With 5 bases clipped from V and 4 bases from J, the junction kept 4 bases outside the gene matches. The CDR3 length is 13 residues. Germline loops: CDR1 MNHNS, CDR2 SASEGT. The CDR3 spells CASSLTGRETQYL. The CDR3 DNA sequence: TGTGCCAGCAGTCTGACAGGGAGAGAGACCCAGTACCTC.

The chain has TRBV2 and TRBJ1-2; 8 bases map to TRBD1. CDR1 and CDR2 from the germline V gene are SNHLY and FYNNEI. CDR3 size: 18 residues. V dropped 6 bases and J dropped 2; count of bases not matched to a gene: 17. CDR3 residues: CASSLDRVGFTDNYGYTF. In nucleotides, the CDR3 is TGTGCCAGCAGCTTGGACAGGGTAGGGTTTACCGACAACTATGGCTACACCTTC.

This clonotype was detected only a few times. The chain is built from TRBV4-1 and TRBJ2-4, with a possible D match to TRBD2 (6 bases). V gave up 1 base and J gave up 2 bases, with 15 bases separating them. The CDR3 runs 17 residues. Looked up from germline, CDR1 is MGHRA and CDR2 is YSYEKL. The CDR3 DNA reads as TGCGCCAGCAGCCAAGTCGGGGGAGGTGTTACCAAAAACATTCAGTACTTC. Translated, it gives CASSQVGGGVTKNIQYF.

This clonotype has at least ten counts. The chain is built from TRBV20-1 and TRBJ2-7; D unclear. Per the germline V gene, CDR1 is DFQATT and CDR2 is SNEGSKA (reference sequence). Trimming cost V 1 base and J 4 bases, with 11 bases left between them. This CDR3 has 13 residues. CDR3 sequence: CSARGRSVYEQYF. The DNA for the CDR3 is TGCAGTGCTAGAGGCCGTTCGGTTTACGAGCAGTACTTC.